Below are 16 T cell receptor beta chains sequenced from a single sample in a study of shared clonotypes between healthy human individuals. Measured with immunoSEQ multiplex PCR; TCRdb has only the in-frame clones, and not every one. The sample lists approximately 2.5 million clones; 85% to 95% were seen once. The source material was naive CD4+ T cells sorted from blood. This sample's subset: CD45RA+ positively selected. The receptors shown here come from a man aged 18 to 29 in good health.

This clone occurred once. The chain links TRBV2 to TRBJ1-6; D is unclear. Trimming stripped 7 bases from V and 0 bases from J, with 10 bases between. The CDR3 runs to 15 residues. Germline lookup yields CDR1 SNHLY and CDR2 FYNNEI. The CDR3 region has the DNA TGTGCCAGCACTTCAGAGGCCTCCTATAATTCACCCCTCCACTTT. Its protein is CASTSEASYNSPLHF.

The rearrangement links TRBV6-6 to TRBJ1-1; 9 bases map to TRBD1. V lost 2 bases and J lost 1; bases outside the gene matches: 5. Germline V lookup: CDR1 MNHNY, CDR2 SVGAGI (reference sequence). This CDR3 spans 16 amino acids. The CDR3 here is CASSYDRDRANTEAFF. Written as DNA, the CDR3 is TGTGCCAGCAGTTACGACCGGGACAGGGCGAACACTGAAGCTTTCTTT.

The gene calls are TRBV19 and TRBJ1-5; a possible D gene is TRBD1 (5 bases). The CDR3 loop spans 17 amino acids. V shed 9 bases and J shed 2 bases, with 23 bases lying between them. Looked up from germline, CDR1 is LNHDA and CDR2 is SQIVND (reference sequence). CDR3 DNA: TGTGCCAGCACGACCCGGGGCCTAACGGGCGGCAATCAGCCCCAGCATTTT. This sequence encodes CASTTRGLTGGNQPQHF. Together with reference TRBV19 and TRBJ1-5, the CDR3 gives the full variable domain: DGGITQSPKYLFRKEGQNVTLSCEQNLNHDAMYWYRQDPGQGLRLIYYSQIVNDFQKGDIAEGYSVSREKKESFPLTVTSAQKNPTAFYLCASTTRGLTGGNQPQHFGDGTRLSIL.

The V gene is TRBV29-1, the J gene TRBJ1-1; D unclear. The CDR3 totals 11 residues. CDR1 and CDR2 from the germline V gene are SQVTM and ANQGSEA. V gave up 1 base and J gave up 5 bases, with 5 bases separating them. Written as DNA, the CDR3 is TGCAGCGTTGAAGGTCGAACTGAAGCTTTCTTT. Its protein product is CSVEGRTEAFF.

This CDR3 is CASSYSSRSNTIYF. The CDR3 DNA sequence: TGTGCCAGCAGTTACTCGTCCAGAAGCAACACCATATATTTT. The V and J genes are TRBV6-5 and TRBJ1-3, with D hard to call. V lost 0 bases and J lost 7, with 10 bases in between. This CDR3 has 14 amino acids. Per germline, CDR1 MNHEY and CDR2 SVGAGI.

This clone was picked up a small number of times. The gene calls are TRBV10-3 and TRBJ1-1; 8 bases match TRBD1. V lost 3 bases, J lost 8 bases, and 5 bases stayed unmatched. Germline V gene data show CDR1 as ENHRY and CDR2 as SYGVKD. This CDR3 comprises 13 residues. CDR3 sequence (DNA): TGTGCCATCAGTGACCGGGGACAGGAGGAAGCTTTCTTT. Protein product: CAISDRGQEEAFF.

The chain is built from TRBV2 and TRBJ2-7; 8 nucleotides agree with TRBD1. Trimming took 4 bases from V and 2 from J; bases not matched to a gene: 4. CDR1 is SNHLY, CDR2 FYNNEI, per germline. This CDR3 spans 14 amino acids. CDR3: CASSGQGATYEQYF. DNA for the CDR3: TGTGCCAGCAGTGGGCAGGGGGCAACCTACGAGCAGTACTTC.

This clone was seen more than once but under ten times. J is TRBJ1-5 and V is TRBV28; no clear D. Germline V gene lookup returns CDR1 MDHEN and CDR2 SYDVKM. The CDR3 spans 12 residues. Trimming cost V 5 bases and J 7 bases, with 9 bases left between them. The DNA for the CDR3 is TGTGCCAGCAGTCCCCTAACCCAGCCCCAGCATTTT. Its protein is CASSPLTQPQHF.

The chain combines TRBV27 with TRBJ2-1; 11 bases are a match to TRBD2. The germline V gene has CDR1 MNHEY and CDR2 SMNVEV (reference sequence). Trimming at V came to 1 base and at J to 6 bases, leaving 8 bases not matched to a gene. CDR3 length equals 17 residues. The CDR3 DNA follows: TGTGCCAGCAGTTTATGGGCATCTACTAGCGGGAGCAATGAGCAGTTCTTC. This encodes CASSLWASTSGSNEQFF.

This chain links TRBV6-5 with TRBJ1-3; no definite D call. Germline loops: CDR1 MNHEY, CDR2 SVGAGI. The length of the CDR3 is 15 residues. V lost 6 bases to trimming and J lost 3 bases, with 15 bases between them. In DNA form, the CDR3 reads TGTGCCAGCAGCCCCCAGGAAAGGAGTGGAAACACCATATATTTT. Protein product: CASSPQERSGNTIYF.

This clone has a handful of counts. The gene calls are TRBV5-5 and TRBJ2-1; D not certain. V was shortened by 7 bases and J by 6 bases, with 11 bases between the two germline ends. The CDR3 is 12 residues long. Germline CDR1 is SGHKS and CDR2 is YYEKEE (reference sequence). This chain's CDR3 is CASASSVNEQFF. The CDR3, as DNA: TGTGCCAGCGCCTCGAGCGTCAATGAGCAGTTCTTC.

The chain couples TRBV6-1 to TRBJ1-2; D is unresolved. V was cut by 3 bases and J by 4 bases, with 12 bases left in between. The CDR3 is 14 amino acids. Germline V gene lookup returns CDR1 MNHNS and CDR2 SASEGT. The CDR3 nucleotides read TGTGCCAGCAGTGACGGGCGGTGGGGCTATGGCTACACCTTC. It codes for CASSDGRWGYGYTF.

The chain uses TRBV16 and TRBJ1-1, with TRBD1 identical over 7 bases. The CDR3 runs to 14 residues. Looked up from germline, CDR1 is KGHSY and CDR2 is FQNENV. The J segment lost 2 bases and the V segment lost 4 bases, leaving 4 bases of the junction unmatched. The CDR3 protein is CASSRDSLNTEAFF. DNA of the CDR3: TGTGCCAGCAGCCGGGACAGCCTAAACACTGAAGCTTTCTTT.

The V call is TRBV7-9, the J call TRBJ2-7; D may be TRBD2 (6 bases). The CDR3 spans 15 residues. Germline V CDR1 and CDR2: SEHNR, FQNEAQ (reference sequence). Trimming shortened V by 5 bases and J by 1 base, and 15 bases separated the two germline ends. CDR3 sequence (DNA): TGTGCCAGCAGCCTAGGCCGCGGGGAGTCCTACGAGCAGTACTTC. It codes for CASSLGRGESYEQYF.

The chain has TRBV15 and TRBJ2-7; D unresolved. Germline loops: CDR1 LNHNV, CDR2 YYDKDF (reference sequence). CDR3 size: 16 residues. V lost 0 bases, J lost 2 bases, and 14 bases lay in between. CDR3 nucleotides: TGTGCCACCAGCAGAGATGCGGTCTCCTCAGCCTACGAGCAGTACTTC. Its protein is CATSRDAVSSAYEQYF.

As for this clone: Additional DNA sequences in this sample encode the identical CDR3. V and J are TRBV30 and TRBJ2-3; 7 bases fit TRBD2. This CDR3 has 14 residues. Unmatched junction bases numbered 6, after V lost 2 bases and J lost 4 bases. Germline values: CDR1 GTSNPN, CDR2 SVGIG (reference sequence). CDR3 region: CAWSPAGTPDTQYF. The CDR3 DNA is TGTGCCTGGAGTCCAGCGGGAACACCAGATACGCAGTATTTT.